These T cell receptor beta chains were read from a single sample in a study of CD8 T cells in Susac syndrome. TCRdb processed the immunoSEQ multiplex PCR reads anew with MiXCR; each CDR3 protein has one entry. Found here are 55,000 to 85,000 distinct CDR3 sequences, 96% of them singletons; the top ten hold 0.11%. Sample: CD4+ T cells from PBMCs. The receptors stem from a human donor with multiple sclerosis. The CDR3 runs from the conserved cysteine through the conserved F or W. A D gene is named only where the DNA matches it firmly. Expanded clones are given a class, and other clones once, few, many or no size at all.

J	size	V	D	CDR3	DNA
TRBJ2-3	-	TRBV2	-	CASSDGAADTQYF	TGTGCCAGCAGTGATGGGGCGGCAGATACGCAGTATTTT
TRBJ2-7	-	TRBV6-2/TRBV6-3	-	CASSSQRQQGSPYEQYF	TGTGCCAGCAGTTCTCAACGCCAACAGGGTTCCCCCTACGAGCAGTACTTC
TRBJ1-5	-	TRBV12-3/TRBV12-4	-	CASSLGGLFNQPQHF	TGTGCCAGCAGTTTAGGAGGGTTGTTTAATCAGCCCCAGCATTTT
TRBJ1-5	-	TRBV12-3/TRBV12-4	-	CASSLRVGVVVNQPQHF	TGTGCCAGCAGTTTAAGGGTCGGGGTTGTGGTTAATCAGCCCCAGCATTTT
TRBJ2-2	-	TRBV12-3/TRBV12-4	-	CASSLVASGELFF	TGTGCCAGCAGTTTAGTAGCAAGCGGGGAGCTGTTTTTT
TRBJ2-1	-	TRBV4-3	TRBD2	CASSQESASGGYNEQFF	TGCGCCAGCAGCCAAGAATCGGCTAGCGGGGGGTACAATGAGCAGTTCTTC
TRBJ2-7	-	TRBV2	-	CASSDRTVYEQYF	TGTGCCAGCAGTGACCGGACAGTTTACGAGCAGTACTTC
TRBJ1-4	-	TRBV12-3/TRBV12-4	TRBD1	CASSHGQGTGKLFF	TGTGCCAGCAGCCATGGACAGGGAACGGGAAAACTGTTTTTT
TRBJ2-1	-	TRBV3-1	-	CASSQVNNEQFF	TGTGCCAGCAGCCAAGTTAACAATGAGCAGTTCTTC
TRBJ1-5	-	TRBV5-4	-	CASSQHLFQRGNQPQHF	TGTGCCAGCAGCCAACACCTCTTCCAACGTGGCAATCAGCCCCAGCATTTT
TRBJ2-5	-	TRBV12-3/TRBV12-4	TRBD2	CASSLRLAGVETQYF	TGTGCCAGCAGTTTACGACTAGCGGGGGTAGAGACCCAGTACTTC
TRBJ1-2	-	TRBV3-1	-	CASSQDSGGYTF	TGTGCCAGCAGCCAAGATTCGGGGGGCTACACCTTC
TRBJ1-2	-	TRBV7-9	-	CASSLEGGDRYTF	TGTGCCAGCAGCTTAGAAGGGGGGGACCGCTACACCTTC
TRBJ1-6	-	TRBV11-3	-	CASSFYGRPLHF	TGTGCCAGCAGCTTTTACGGGAGACCCCTCCACTTT
TRBJ1-6	once	TRBV11-3	TRBD1	CASSLDRVGSLHF	TGTGCCAGCAGCCTTGACAGGGTAGGATCCCTCCACTTT
TRBJ2-1	-	TRBV29-1	TRBD2	CSGNTGTSGESYNEQFF	TGCAGCGGGAACACCGGGACTAGCGGGGAGTCCTACAATGAGCAGTTCTTC
TRBJ1-6	-	TRBV15	-	CATSRDRGNSPLHF	TGTGCCACCAGCAGAGATCGTGGGAATTCACCCCTCCACTTT
TRBJ2-1	-	TRBV27	-	CASSQRRGGSYNEQFF	TGTGCCAGCAGTCAACGGAGAGGGGGGTCCTACAATGAGCAGTTCTTC
TRBJ1-6	few	TRBV19	TRBD1	CASRGQGVNSPLHF	TGTGCCAGTAGGGGACAGGGAGTGAATTCACCCCTCCACTTT
TRBJ1-1	-	TRBV3-1	-	CASSPMTVTNTEAFF	TGTGCCAGCAGCCCGATGACGGTAACGAACACTGAAGCTTTCTTT
TRBJ1-1	-	TRBV4-2	-	CASSQERTANTEAFF	TGTGCCAGCAGCCAAGAAAGGACCGCGAACACTGAAGCTTTCTTT
TRBJ1-5	-	TRBV12-3/TRBV12-4	TRBD1	CASSFVQGGQPQHF	TGTGCCAGCAGTTTCGTGCAGGGGGGTCAGCCCCAGCATTTT
TRBJ2-5	-	TRBV25-1	-	CASSEWDTGETQYF	TGTGCCAGCAGTGAATGGGACACGGGGGAGACCCAGTACTTC
TRBJ2-1	-	TRBV3-1	TRBD2	CASSQVRGGLYNEQFF	TGTGCCAGCAGCCAAGTCCGGGGGGGCTTGTACAATGAGCAGTTCTTC
TRBJ2-2	-	TRBV3-1	-	CASSQEGGAGNTGELFF	TGTGCCAGCAGCCAAGAAGGGGGGGCTGGCAACACCGGGGAGCTGTTTTTT
TRBJ2-7	once	TRBV24-1	-	CATSDPDRIKQYF	TGTGCCACCAGTGACCCGGACAGAATAAAGCAGTACTTC
TRBJ2-7	-	TRBV6-1	-	CASSRDRHYEQYF	TGTGCCAGCAGTCGGGACCGTCATTACGAGCAGTACTTC